This T cell receptor (beta chain) is from a study of vaccination and CD4 T cells after COVID-19. This CDR3 is 14 amino acids long. Germline values: CDR1 SEHNR, CDR2 FQNEAQ (reference sequence). V lost 6 bases and J lost 1, with 13 bases in between. The treatment denotes: approximately nine-day PBMC culture with coronavirus spike peptide pools or control peptides (ViraFEST assay). Before Alpha, Beta and Delta appeared in the US, convalescents tested positive (March–December 2020). Culture conditions combined two million PBMCs per well with 10 IU/ml IL-2 and about 9.8 ug/ml peptide pools. The Oncomine TCR Beta short-read assay was what sequenced the DNA obtained from cultured CD4+ T cells. Using its own MiXCR run on the PCR reads, TCRdb lists one record per CDR3 protein. The sample consists of fewer than 15,000 distinct CDR3 sequences, about 40% of them appearing once. This clonotype has just a few counts. Its specificity is not known.

General study points: SARS-CoV-2-reactive clonotypes rose nonsignificantly, with the median going from approximately 21 to 40.

The chain uses TRBV7-9 and TRBJ2-7; D is possibly TRBD1 (6 bases). This sequence was found in a human donor who had recovered from COVID-19. The specimen comprised CD4+ T cells from blood, cultured in vitro, sampled after SARS-CoV-2 vaccination. The CDR3 reads CASSPNRASYEQYF. The DNA of the CDR3 is TGTGCCAGCAGTCCTAACAGGGCTTCCTACGAGCAGTACTTC.